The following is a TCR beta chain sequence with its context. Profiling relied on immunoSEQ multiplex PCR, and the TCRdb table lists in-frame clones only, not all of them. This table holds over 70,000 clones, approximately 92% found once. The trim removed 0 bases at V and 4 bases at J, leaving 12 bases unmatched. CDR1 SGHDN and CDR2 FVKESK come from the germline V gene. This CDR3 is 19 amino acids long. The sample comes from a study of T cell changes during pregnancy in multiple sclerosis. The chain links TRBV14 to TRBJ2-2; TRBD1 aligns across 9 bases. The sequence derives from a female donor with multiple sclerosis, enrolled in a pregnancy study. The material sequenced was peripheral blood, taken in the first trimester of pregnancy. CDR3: CASSQEHRGRIFGTGELFF. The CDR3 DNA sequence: TGTGCCAGCAGCCAAGAGCACAGGGGGCGTATTTTTGGCACCGGGGAGCTGTTTTTT.